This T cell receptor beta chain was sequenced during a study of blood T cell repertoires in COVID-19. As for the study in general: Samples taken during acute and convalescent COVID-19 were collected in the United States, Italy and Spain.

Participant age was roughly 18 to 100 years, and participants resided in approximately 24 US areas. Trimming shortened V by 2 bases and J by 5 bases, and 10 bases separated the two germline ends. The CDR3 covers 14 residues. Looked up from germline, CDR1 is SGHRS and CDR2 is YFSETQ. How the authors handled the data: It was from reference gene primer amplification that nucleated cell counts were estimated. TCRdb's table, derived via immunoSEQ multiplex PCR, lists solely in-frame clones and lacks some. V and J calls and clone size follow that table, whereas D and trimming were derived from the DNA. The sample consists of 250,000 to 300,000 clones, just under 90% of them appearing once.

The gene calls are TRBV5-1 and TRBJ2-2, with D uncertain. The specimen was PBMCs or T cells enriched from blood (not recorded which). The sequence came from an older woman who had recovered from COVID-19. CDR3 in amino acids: CASSLAEVTGELFF. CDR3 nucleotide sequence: TGCGCCAGCAGCTTAGCAGAGGTTACCGGGGAGCTGTTTTTT.